A single sample gave rise to the 26 T cell receptor beta chains below, sequenced in a study of blood T cell repertoires in COVID-19. The protocol was immunoSEQ multiplex PCR, while the TCRdb copy is restricted to in-frame clones and leaves out a portion. Of some 300,000 clones in the sample, about nine tenths were seen once. Source material: PBMCs or T cells enriched from blood (not recorded which). These TCRs come from a woman in her thirties or forties who had recovered from COVID-19.

This clone was observed a handful of times. V and J are TRBV7-8 and TRBJ2-7, with D maybe TRBD1 (5 bases). V was shortened by 0 bases and J by 9 bases, with 12 bases between the two germline ends. This CDR3 has 13 amino acids. CDR1 and CDR2 (germline): SGHVS, FQNEAQ. CDR3 region: CASSLAYTGSQYF. The CDR3 DNA follows: TGTGCCAGCAGCTTAGCTTATACAGGCTCGCAGTACTTC.

The rearrangement links TRBV5-1 to TRBJ2-5, with a tentative D call TRBD1 (6 bases). V lost 2 bases and J lost 1, with 9 bases in between. CDR3 length: 14 residues. Germline assignment: CDR1 SGHRS and CDR2 YFSETQ. The CDR3, as DNA: TGCGCCAGCAGCTTACAGGGTGGCCAAGAGACCCAGTACTTC. This sequence encodes CASSLQGGQETQYF.

This chain joins TRBV14 and TRBJ1-1, with a possible D match to TRBD1 (5 bases). Germline V gene lookup returns CDR1 SGHDN and CDR2 FVKESK. With 1 base removed from V and 1 base from J, the gap between germline ends came to 13 bases. CDR3 length: 16 residues. The CDR3 DNA reads as TGTGCCAGCAGCCAAGGGTTCTGGGGCCAGAACACTGAAGCTTTCTTT. Translation: CASSQGFWGQNTEAFF.

On this clone itself: The junction and the germline gene differ at one end; a read error may be behind it. This CDR3 is also generated by other DNA sequences in the sample. The V gene is TRBV5-1, the J gene TRBJ1-1; D possibly corresponds to TRBD1 (6 bases). There are 13 residues in the CDR3. The germline V gene has CDR1 SGHRS and CDR2 YFSETQ. The CDR3 here is CASSLDSNTEAFF. CDR3 sequence (DNA): TGCGCCAGCAGTTTGGACAGTAACACTGAAGCTTTCTTT.

The chain is built from TRBV29-1 and TRBJ1-1, with D perhaps matching TRBD1 (5 bases). V was pared by 4 bases and J by 3 bases, with 12 bases between. CDR3 length equals 13 residues. Germline CDR1 reads SQVTM; CDR2 reads ANQGSEA. The chain's CDR3 is CSVGRGGHTEAFF. The CDR3 DNA reads as TGCAGCGTTGGGAGGGGTGGGCACACTGAAGCTTTCTTT. Full variable domain (remainder filled in from reference TRBV29-1 and TRBJ1-1): SAVISQKPSRDICQRGTSLTIQCQVDSQVTMMFWYRQQPGQSLTLIATANQGSEATYESGFVIDKFPISRPNLTFSTLTVSNMSPEDSSIYLCSVGRGGHTEAFFGQGTRLTVV.

V usage is TRBV4-2 and J usage is TRBJ1-2; D perhaps matches TRBD1 (6 bases). CDR3 length: 16 residues. Germline V CDR1 and CDR2: LGHNA, YNFKEQ. The ends were cut back, 0 bases at V and 3 bases at J, with 14 bases in the middle. The CDR3 sequence is CASSQDYTGYDYGYTF. CDR3 in DNA: TGTGCCAGCAGCCAAGATTACACAGGGTATGACTATGGCTACACCTTC.

This chain joins TRBV19 and TRBJ2-3; tentatively, D is TRBD2 (5 bases). The ends were cut back, 0 bases at V and 4 bases at J, with 8 bases in the middle. Germline assignment: CDR1 LNHDA and CDR2 SQIVND (reference sequence). CDR3 size: 14 residues. The CDR3 here is CASSIDWESDTQYF. Written as DNA, the CDR3 is TGTGCCAGTAGTATAGATTGGGAGTCAGATACGCAGTATTTT. Full variable domain (rest looked up from reference TRBV19 and TRBJ2-3): DGGITQSPKYLFRKEGQNVTLSCEQNLNHDAMYWYRQDPGQGLRLIYYSQIVNDFQKGDIAEGYSVSREKKESFPLTVTSAQKNPTAFYLCASSIDWESDTQYFGPGTRLTVL.

This clone has a single count. The chain is built from TRBV5-4 and TRBJ1-1; TRBD1 matches 7 bases. Germline assignment: CDR1 SGHNT and CDR2 YYREEE (reference sequence). There are 14 residues in the CDR3. V was clipped by 4 bases and J by 4 bases; unmatched bases: 7. This chain's CDR3 is CASSRDRVVTEAFF. In nucleotides, the CDR3 is TGTGCCAGCAGCAGAGACAGGGTGGTCACTGAAGCTTTCTTT.

The rearrangement joins TRBV27 to TRBJ1-1, with D hard to call. The CDR3 loop spans 15 amino acids. The germline V gene has CDR1 MNHEY and CDR2 SMNVEV (reference sequence). Trimming took off 6 bases at V and 0 bases at J, with 14 bases between the two ends. The CDR3 region is CASSLGRGMNTEAFF. CDR3 DNA sequence: TGTGCCAGCAGCCTAGGAAGAGGAATGAACACTGAAGCTTTCTTT.

The chain combines TRBV18 with TRBJ2-1; 10 bases fit TRBD2. The trim removed 0 bases at V and 1 base at J, leaving 0 bases unmatched. This CDR3 comprises 16 residues. Germline CDR1 is KGHSH and CDR2 is LQKENI. CDR3 nucleotides: TGTGCCAGCTCACCACCTAGCGGGGGGTCCTACAATGAGCAGTTCTTC. It codes for CASSPPSGGSYNEQFF. Combining the CDR3 with reference TRBV18 and TRBJ2-1 gives the whole variable domain NAGVMQNPRHLVRRRGQEARLRCSPMKGHSHVYWYRQLPEEGLKFMVYLQKENIIDESGMPKERFSAEFPKEGPSILRIQQVVRGDSAAYFCASSPPSGGSYNEQFFGPGTRLTVL.

The J gene is TRBJ2-1, the V gene TRBV10-1; D may be TRBD2 (5 bases). The CDR3 totals 15 residues. Germline lookup yields CDR1 WNHNN and CDR2 SYGVQD (reference sequence). Trimming stripped 5 bases from V and 1 base from J, with 12 bases between. The CDR3 DNA sequence: TGCGCCAGCAGTCGCACGCGGGTATCCTACAATGAGCAGTTCTTC. The encoded protein is CASSRTRVSYNEQFF.

CDR3 protein: CASSPTGGYYGYTF. The CDR3 coding sequence is TGTGCCAGCAGCCCGACAGGGGGATACTATGGCTACACCTTC. The chain uses TRBV7-2 and TRBJ1-2; 9 bases agree with TRBD1. V was pared by 5 bases and J by 3 bases, with 4 bases of the junction left unmatched. The germline V gene encodes CDR1 SGHTA and CDR2 FQGNSA. CDR3 size: 14 residues.

This rearrangement joins TRBV9 to TRBJ1-4; a weak D match, TRBD1 (6 bases). Trimming shortened V by 0 bases and J by 6 bases, and 15 bases separated the two germline ends. Germline-derived CDR1 and CDR2 are SGDLS and YYNGEE. CDR3 length: 16 amino acids. CDR3 sequence: CASSVGITGSDEKLFF. The CDR3, as DNA: TGTGCCAGCAGCGTAGGTATAACAGGGTCTGATGAAAAACTGTTTTTT.

The chain combines TRBV5-1 with TRBJ2-1; D might be TRBD2 (6 bases). CDR1 SGHRS and CDR2 YFSETQ come from the germline V gene. The CDR3 extends over 13 amino acids. Trimming stripped 0 bases from V and 6 bases from J, with 7 bases between. CDR3 in amino acids: CASSLGGINEQFF. The CDR3 DNA reads TGCGCCAGCAGCTTGGGCGGGATCAATGAGCAGTTCTTC.

The V gene is TRBV27, the J gene TRBJ2-1, with D unresolved. Germline CDR1 and CDR2: MNHEY and SMNVEV (reference sequence). The CDR3 covers 16 residues. Trimming stripped 7 bases from V and 1 base from J, with 17 bases between. The CDR3 sequence is CASKGQGVLSYNEQFF. In DNA, the CDR3 is TGTGCCAGCAAAGGCCAAGGAGTATTGTCCTACAATGAGCAGTTCTTC.

CDR3: CASSSLGDEQFF. In DNA, the CDR3 is TGTGCCAGCAGCTCTCTGGGCGATGAGCAGTTCTTC. The chain is built from TRBV11-2 and TRBJ2-1; D unclear. Germline CDR1 and CDR2: SGHAT and FQNNGV. V shed 4 bases and J shed 8 bases, with 9 bases lying between them. This CDR3 has 12 amino acids.

A note on this clone: This specimen includes other DNA sequences encoding the same CDR3. V is TRBV6-5 and J is TRBJ2-5; no definite D call. The CDR3 spans 12 residues. CDR1 is MNHEY, CDR2 SVGAGI, per germline. V gave up 0 bases and J gave up 7 bases, with 6 bases separating them. The CDR3 region is CASSYSRGTQYF. CDR3 nucleotides: TGTGCCAGCAGTTACTCGAGAGGGACCCAGTACTTC.

The chain carries TRBV5-4 and TRBJ2-3; 9 nucleotides match TRBD1. This CDR3 has 15 residues. Trimming at V came to 0 bases and at J to 5 bases, leaving 4 bases not matched to a gene. CDR1 SGHNT and CDR2 YYREEE come from the germline V gene (reference sequence). The chain's CDR3 is CASSLDRGLGDTQYF. The CDR3 nucleotides read TGTGCCAGCAGCTTGGACAGGGGGCTTGGAGATACGCAGTATTTT.

This clone was picked up one time. This chain uses TRBV2 with TRBJ2-5; 9 positions match TRBD1. J lost 3 bases, V lost 6 bases, and 5 bases had no gene match. The CDR3 is 14 residues long. From germline, CDR1 is SNHLY and CDR2 FYNNEI. CDR3 amino acids: CASRGDRVKETQYF. In DNA form, the CDR3 reads TGTGCCAGCAGGGGGGACAGGGTAAAAGAGACCCAGTACTTC.

V and J are TRBV11-2 and TRBJ2-5, with a possible D match to TRBD2 (6 bases). The V end lost 1 base, the J end lost 1 base, and 10 bases lay between the germline ends. This CDR3 comprises 15 residues. Germline CDR1 is SGHAT and CDR2 is FQNNGV. The CDR3 sequence: CASSLADYPQETQYF. DNA for the CDR3: TGTGCCAGCAGCTTAGCGGACTACCCCCAAGAGACCCAGTACTTC.

CDR3 bases: TGTGCCAGCAGTCCCTGGGACTATAACTATGGCTACACCTTC. This translates into CASSPWDYNYGYTF. The chain is built from TRBV6-5 and TRBJ1-2, with D perhaps matching TRBD1 (5 bases). Between the trimmed V and J ends, which lost 5 bases and 1 base, there was a span of 11 bases. Germline V gives CDR1 MNHEY, CDR2 SVGAGI. CDR3 length: 14 amino acids.

This chain links TRBV7-3 with TRBJ2-2; 9 bases fit TRBD2. Trimming cost V 5 bases and J 7 bases; bases outside gene matches: 5. Germline V gene lookup returns CDR1 SGHTA and CDR2 FQGTGA. The CDR3 is made up of 14 amino acids. CDR3 nucleotide sequence: TGTGCCAGCAGCCCCTTGCGGGGGGGCGGGGAGCTGTTTTTT. Translated: CASSPLRGGGELFF. The variable domain in full, completed from reference TRBV7-3 and TRBJ2-2, reads GAGVSQTPSNKVTEKGKYVELRCDPISGHTALYWYRQSLGQGPEFLIYFQGTGAADDSGLPNDRFFAVRPEGSVSTLKIQRTERGDSAVYLCASSPLRGGGELFFGEGSRLTVL.

The chain has TRBV9 and TRBJ2-1; perhaps TRBD1 as D (5 bases). This CDR3 comprises 16 residues. From germline, CDR1 is SGDLS and CDR2 YYNGEE. V was pared by 5 bases and J by 3 bases, with 18 bases between. In nucleotides, the CDR3 is TGTGCCAGCAGTTCAACAGGTGGAACTAACTACAATGAGCAGTTCTTC. Amino acids: CASSSTGGTNYNEQFF.

The genes are TRBV27 and TRBJ2-1, with TRBD1 identical over 9 bases. The CDR3 sequence is 15 residues long. Germline CDR1 and CDR2: MNHEY and SMNVEV (reference sequence). The junction had 3 bases not matched to a gene; V was cut back by 5 bases and J by 1 base. Here the CDR3 reads CASSPGTGSYNEQFF. CDR3 DNA: TGTGCCAGCAGTCCTGGGACAGGGTCCTACAATGAGCAGTTCTTC.

This sequence joins TRBV7-3 and TRBJ1-1; no reliable D call. The V gene's germline CDR1 is SGHTA and CDR2 FQGTGA. This CDR3 contains 15 residues. Trimming removed 4 bases from V and 2 bases from J, with 14 bases in between. CDR3 loop: CASSYAGSRNTEAFF. DNA for the CDR3: TGTGCCAGCAGCTACGCGGGATCGAGAAACACTGAAGCTTTCTTT.

The chain combines TRBV29-1 with TRBJ2-4; 11 nucleotides agree with TRBD1. The CDR3 sequence is 14 residues long. V shed 6 bases, J shed 3 bases, and the junction held 4 bases outside the gene matches. Germline lookup yields CDR1 SQVTM and CDR2 ANQGSEA. The CDR3 sequence is CSVEDRGRKNIQYF. For the CDR3, the DNA is TGCAGCGTAGAGGACAGGGGGCGCAAAAACATTCAGTACTTC.